Sequencing of this TCR beta chain was carried out in a study of T cells in Graves' hyperthyroidism and ophthalmopathy. Template material for amplifying TCR beta CDR3 regions consisted of RNA transcripts. The HTBI primer set served for first-round RT-PCR of the TCR CDR3. TCRdb re-called the multiplex PCR reads through MiXCR, storing one row per CDR3 protein. This sample has a few hundred thousand distinct CDR3 sequences, with 40% to 55% found just once. This clonotype was seen repeatedly, ten times or more. Trimming cost V 7 bases and J 1 base; bases outside gene matches: 3. CDR3 size: 14 residues. The origin of this receptor is a woman in her late teens or twenties with Graves' hyperthyroidism. The chain uses TRBV12-3 or TRBV12-4 and TRBJ1-5; 8 nucleotides match TRBD1. Sequencing was carried out using peripheral blood or thyroid tissue (not recorded which). The CDR3 sequence is CASTRTGSNQPQHF. The CDR3 DNA is TGTGCCAGCACCCGGACAGGGAGCAATCAGCCCCAGCATTTT.